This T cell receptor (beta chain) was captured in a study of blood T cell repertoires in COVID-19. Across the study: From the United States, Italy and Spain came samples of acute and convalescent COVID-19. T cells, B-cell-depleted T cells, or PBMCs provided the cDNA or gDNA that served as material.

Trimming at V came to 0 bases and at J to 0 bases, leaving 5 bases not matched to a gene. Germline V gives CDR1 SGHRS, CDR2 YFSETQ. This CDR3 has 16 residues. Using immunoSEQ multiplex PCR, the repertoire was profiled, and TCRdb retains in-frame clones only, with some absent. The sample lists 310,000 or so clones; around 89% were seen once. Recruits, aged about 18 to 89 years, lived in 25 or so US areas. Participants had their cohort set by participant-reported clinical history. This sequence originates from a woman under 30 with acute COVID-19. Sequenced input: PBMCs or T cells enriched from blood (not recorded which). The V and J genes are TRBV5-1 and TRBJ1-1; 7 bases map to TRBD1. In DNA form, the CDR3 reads TGCGCCAGCAGCTTGGTGGCAGGGGGTATGAACACTGAAGCTTTCTTT. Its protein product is CASSLVAGGMNTEAFF.